Below are 25 T cell receptor beta chains sequenced from a single sample in a study of T-cell reconstitution after alpha-beta-depleted transplantation in children. Using unique molecular identifiers, the investigators prepared the TCRbeta library. TCRdb itself ran the PCR reads through MiXCR, one entry per CDR3 protein. Seen here are over 150,000 distinct CDR3 sequences, approximately 6.6% observed once, and the top ten hold about 2.9%. The source material was PBMCs from the stem cell graft donor, sampled from the stem cell graft. These receptors all stem from a human donor who donated a stem cell graft to a child with Wiskott-Aldrich syndrome.

This clonotype came up many times. J is TRBJ2-3 and V is TRBV7-2; 10 nucleotides agree with TRBD2. After removal of 1 base from V and 0 bases from J, the junction contained 10 bases not matched to a gene. Germline V gene data show CDR1 as SGHTA and CDR2 as FQGNSA. The CDR3 covers 19 residues. The CDR3 coding sequence is TGTGCCAGCAGCTTAGGGCCGGGACTAGCGTTTTCTAGCACAGATACGCAGTATTTT. The encoded protein is CASSLGPGLAFSSTDTQYF. Looking up the rest from reference TRBV7-2 and TRBJ2-3 gives the full variable domain: GAGVSQSPSNKVTEKGKDVELRCDPISGHTALYWYRQSLGQGLEFLIYFQGNSAPDKSGLPSDRFSAERTGGSVSTLTIQRTQQEDSAVYLCASSLGPGLAFSSTDTQYFGPGTRLTVL.

This clonotype has at least ten counts. The chain links TRBV20-1 to TRBJ1-2; maybe TRBD1 (6 bases). V lost 5 bases to trimming and J lost 1 base, with 17 bases between them. CDR1 DFQATT and CDR2 SNEGSKA come from the germline V gene (reference sequence). The CDR3 sequence is 15 residues long. CDR3 coding DNA: TGCAGTGCTTCGGGACAAGGGGAATATAACTATGGCTACACCTTC. Translation gives CSASGQGEYNYGYTF.

This chain links TRBV7-6 with TRBJ2-5; 12 bases align to TRBD1. Germline V CDR1 and CDR2: SGHVS, FNYEAQ. The V and J ends lost 5 bases and 7 bases, in that order; junction bases with no gene match: 11. CDR3 size: 16 residues. This chain's CDR3 is CASSVLRDRGLPTQYF. The CDR3 nucleotides read TGTGCCAGCAGCGTCCTCCGGGACAGGGGGCTTCCGACCCAGTACTTC.

The table lists this clonotype with many counts. The chain carries TRBV27 and TRBJ1-6; 8 nucleotides line up with TRBD1. The V and J ends lost 5 bases and 6 bases, in that order; junction bases with no gene match: 6. The CDR3 has 15 residues. Per the germline V gene, CDR1 is MNHEY and CDR2 is SMNVEV (reference sequence). CDR3 region: CASSPPGQANSPLHF. DNA for the CDR3: TGTGCCAGCAGTCCCCCGGGACAGGCTAATTCACCCCTCCACTTT.

This clonotype was seen at least ten times. V usage is TRBV10-1 and J usage is TRBJ2-1; D unclear. CDR3 length: 15 amino acids. Per the germline V gene, CDR1 is WNHNN and CDR2 is SYGVQD (reference sequence). V gave up 0 bases and J gave up 2 bases, with 8 bases separating them. The CDR3 nucleotides read TGCGCCAGCAGTGAGTCCGGTGGTACCTACAATGAGCAGTTCTTC. The encoded protein is CASSESGGTYNEQFF.

This clonotype was observed at least ten times. The chain uses TRBV20-1 and TRBJ2-7, with 13 positions matching TRBD2. V gave up 2 bases and J gave up 1 base; unmatched junction bases: 5. There are 16 residues in the CDR3. Germline V CDR1 and CDR2: DFQATT, SNEGSKA (reference sequence). The CDR3 DNA reads TGCAGTGCTAGAACTAGCGGGAGGGGGTTTTCCTACGAGCAGTACTTC. Protein sequence: CSARTSGRGFSYEQYF.

This clonotype occurred many times. The chain uses TRBV7-2 and TRBJ2-2; D is possibly TRBD1 or TRBD2 (5 bases each). From germline, CDR1 is SGHTA and CDR2 FQGNSA. The CDR3 sequence is 14 residues long. The CDR3 loop is CASRGLGTTGELFF. The CDR3 coding sequence is TGTGCATCCCGGGGCCTGGGTACCACCGGGGAGCTGTTTTTT. Looking up the rest from reference TRBV7-2 and TRBJ2-2 gives the full variable domain: GAGVSQSPSNKVTEKGKDVELRCDPISGHTALYWYRQSLGQGLEFLIYFQGNSAPDKSGLPSDRFSAERTGGSVSTLTIQRTQQEDSAVYLCASRGLGTTGELFFGEGSRLTVL.

This clonotype was counted ten times or more. The CDR3 spells CASRDRETGNTIYF. In DNA, the CDR3 is TGTGCCAGCAGGGACAGGGAGACGGGAAACACCATATATTTT. This rearrangement joins TRBV25-1 to TRBJ1-3; the match to TRBD1 covers 8 bases. This CDR3 has 14 residues. Germline lookup yields CDR1 MGHDK and CDR2 SYGVNS. V was clipped by 6 bases and J by 4 bases; unmatched bases: 5.

At least ten counts were recorded for this clonotype. J is TRBJ2-7 and V is TRBV29-1; possibly TRBD1 for D (6 bases). CDR1 is SQVTM and CDR2 is ANQGSEA in the germline V gene. This CDR3 has 11 residues. The V end was cut by 7 bases, the J end by 2 bases, with 9 bases between. The CDR3 nucleotides are TGCAGCGCCGCAGGGGCCTACGAGCAGTACTTC. This translates into CSAAGAYEQYF.

This clonotype occurred many times. The chain links TRBV5-5 to TRBJ2-2; 8 bases align to TRBD2. The CDR3 length is 13 residues. With 3 bases clipped from V and 6 bases from J, the junction kept 1 base outside the gene matches. In germline, CDR1 is SGHKS, CDR2 YYEKEE (reference sequence). CDR3 protein: CASSSGGAGELFF. The CDR3 DNA reads as TGTGCCAGCAGCTCGGGGGGGGCCGGGGAGCTGTTTTTT.

The sample holds many counts of this clonotype. The chain couples TRBV5-1 to TRBJ2-7; TRBD1 might be the D (6 bases). Germline lookup yields CDR1 SGHRS and CDR2 YFSETQ. The CDR3 spans 12 residues. Trimming took 3 bases from V and 7 from J, leaving 11 bases between them. This CDR3 reads CASSSETGEQYF. CDR3 coding DNA: TGCGCCAGCAGCTCCGAAACAGGGGAGCAGTACTTC. Complete variable domain (other parts from reference TRBV5-1 and TRBJ2-7): KAGVTQTPRYLIKTRGQQVTLSCSPISGHRSVSWYQQTPGQGLQFLFEYFSETQRNKGNFPGRFSGRQFSNSRSEMNVSTLELGDSALYLCASSSETGEQYFGPGTRLTVT.

A few counts support this clonotype. The rearrangement links TRBV7-2 to TRBJ2-7; no firm D call. CDR1 SGHTA and CDR2 FQGNSA come from the germline V gene. The CDR3 spans 13 residues. V lost 2 bases, J lost 7 bases, and 12 bases lay in between. For the CDR3, the DNA is TGTGCCAGCAGCTTACCCCGGGCTGGGGAGCAGTACTTC. As protein: CASSLPRAGEQYF. The full variable domain, rest sourced from reference TRBV7-2 and TRBJ2-7, is GAGVSQSPSNKVTEKGKDVELRCDPISGHTALYWYRQSLGQGLEFLIYFQGNSAPDKSGLPSDRFSAERTGGSVSTLTIQRTQQEDSAVYLCASSLPRAGEQYFGPGTRLTVT.

This clonotype showed up many times. V gene TRBV24-1 combines with J gene TRBJ2-5, with D tentatively TRBD2 (6 bases). Per the germline V gene, CDR1 is KGHDR and CDR2 is SFDVKD. Trimming shortened V by 7 bases and J by 3 bases, and 11 bases separated the two germline ends. CDR3 size: 13 residues. CDR3 DNA: TGTGCCACCAGGGGAGGAGAGGAAGAGACCCAGTACTTC. Its protein product is CATRGGEEETQYF.

The chain links TRBV11-3 to TRBJ2-1, with D perhaps TRBD1 (5 bases). CDR3 size: 16 residues. Trimming stripped 1 base from V and 0 bases from J, with 10 bases between. The germline gives CDR1 SGHNT, CDR2 YENEEA. The CDR3 sequence: CASSLVKGISYNEQFF. CDR3 nucleotides: TGTGCCAGCAGCTTAGTAAAGGGGATCTCCTACAATGAGCAGTTCTTC.

This clonotype occurred many times. The CDR3: CSAKVGTRGDNEQFF. CDR3 DNA sequence: TGCAGTGCGAAAGTCGGGACTAGGGGCGACAATGAGCAGTTCTTC. This rearrangement joins TRBV20-1 to TRBJ2-1, with 8 nucleotides matching TRBD2. Germline V lookup: CDR1 DFQATT, CDR2 SNEGSKA (reference sequence). Unmatched junction bases numbered 12, after V lost 6 bases and J lost 5 bases. The CDR3 runs 15 residues.

This clonotype was counted only a few times. The V gene is TRBV3-1, the J gene TRBJ2-1; 8 bases match TRBD2. This CDR3 is built from 16 residues. V lost 3 bases to trimming and J lost 0 bases; unmatched junction nucleotides: 4. Germline values: CDR1 LGHDT, CDR2 YNNKEL (reference sequence). The CDR3 loop reads CASSHGTRPSYNEQFF. In DNA form, the CDR3 reads TGTGCCAGCAGCCACGGGACTAGGCCCTCCTACAATGAGCAGTTCTTC.

The genes are TRBV24-1 and TRBJ2-1, with a possible D match to TRBD2 (6 bases). The V and J ends lost 0 bases and 6 bases respectively, with 14 bases between them. This CDR3 region has 16 residues. In germline, CDR1 is KGHDR, CDR2 SFDVKD. CDR3 in DNA: TGTGCCACCAGTGATTTGAAGCGGGCCGGGGGCAATGAGCAGTTCTTC. It yields the protein CATSDLKRAGGNEQFF.

At least ten counts were recorded for this clonotype. The chain joins TRBV20-1 to TRBJ2-1; maybe TRBD2 (6 bases). This CDR3 comprises 14 residues. V lost 3 bases, J lost 4 bases, and 13 bases lay in between. CDR1 and CDR2 from the germline V gene are DFQATT and SNEGSKA (reference sequence). DNA for the CDR3: TGCAGTGCTAGTTCTAGCGCGTTATACAATGAGCAGTTCTTC. Its translation: CSASSSALYNEQFF.

This clonotype was picked up many times. The chain has TRBV18 and TRBJ2-7, with TRBD2 matching over 7 bases. CDR3 size: 14 residues. The germline CDR1 and CDR2 sequences are KGHSH and LQKENI. J was trimmed by 3 bases and V by 3 bases; bases with no gene match: 5. CDR3: CASSPAGVDYEQYF. DNA of the CDR3: TGTGCCAGCTCACCCGCGGGAGTGGACTACGAGCAGTACTTC.

This clonotype was counted many times. The chain recombines TRBV20-1 with TRBJ1-2; weak D call: TRBD1 (6 bases). Germline V gene sequence: CDR1 DFQATT, CDR2 SNEGSKA (reference sequence). V was trimmed by 2 bases and J by 5 bases, leaving 12 bases between them. The CDR3 consists of 13 residues. The chain's CDR3 is CSARQGMKYGYTF. The CDR3 coding sequence is TGCAGTGCTAGACAGGGGATGAAGTATGGCTACACCTTC.

This clonotype was observed a few times. The chain combines TRBV25-1 with TRBJ2-3; D gene ambiguous. The CDR3 covers 16 residues. CDR1 and CDR2 (germline): MGHDK, SYGVNS. V was clipped by 3 bases and J by 6 bases, with 19 bases between them. CDR3 sequence (DNA): TGTGCCAGCAGTGAGAAAGTGCGGAAGGGTGGGGATACGCAGTATTTT. This encodes CASSEKVRKGGDTQYF.

This clonotype was seen ten or more times. The J gene is TRBJ2-5, the V gene TRBV12-3 or TRBV12-4; 10 bases agree with TRBD1. V was pared by 4 bases and J by 4 bases, with 15 bases of the junction left unmatched. CDR3 length: 18 amino acids. Here the CDR3 reads CASSSPGQGTLSLETQYF. The CDR3 region has the DNA TGTGCCAGCAGTTCCCCGGGACAGGGGACCCTCTCCCTAGAGACCCAGTACTTC.

This clonotype has at least ten counts. The genes are TRBV24-1 and TRBJ2-2; D is unclear. Germline V CDR1 and CDR2: KGHDR, SFDVKD. The CDR3 sequence is 16 residues long. With 0 bases removed from V and 1 base from J, the gap between germline ends came to 8 bases. CDR3 nucleotides: TGTGCCACCAGTGATTTGTCTAGAGGGAACACCGGGGAGCTGTTTTTT. The encoded protein is CATSDLSRGNTGELFF.

V and J are TRBV7-2 and TRBJ2-3; TRBD2 matches at 9 bases. The length of the CDR3 is 16 residues. Per the germline V gene, CDR1 is SGHTA and CDR2 is FQGNSA. V lost 0 bases to trimming and J lost 5 bases; unmatched junction nucleotides: 6. The CDR3 DNA sequence: TGTGCCAGCAGCTTAGCGGGACTAGCAGCAGGAGATACGCAGTATTTT. Encoded protein: CASSLAGLAAGDTQYF.

The genes are TRBV2 and TRBJ2-3; perhaps D is TRBD1 or TRBD2 (5 bases each). CDR3 length equals 16 residues. Trimming shortened V by 6 bases and J by 5 bases, and 21 bases separated the two germline ends. Germline CDR1 is SNHLY and CDR2 is FYNNEI. The CDR3 nucleotides read TGTGCCAGCAGGCCGGGGTCTTTCCGTCAGGGAGATACGCAGTATTTT. It codes for CASRPGSFRQGDTQYF.